Sequencing of this T cell receptor (beta chain) was carried out in a study of vaccination and CD4 T cells after COVID-19. Study context: Six male and four female convalescents took part, two of them Hispanic. Some control cultures received a CEFX pool, which served as the positive control. Others received an HIV-1 Nef pool or no peptide.

Germline assignment: CDR1 DFQATT and CDR2 SNEGSKA (reference sequence). This CDR3 spans 15 amino acids. V was pared by 3 bases and J by 3 bases, with 17 bases between. Specified treatment: approximately nine-day PBMC culture with coronavirus spike peptide pools or control peptides (ViraFEST assay). Of note for this clonotype: Its antigen is still unknown.

The assay that was used to sequence DNA from cultured CD4+ T cells was the Oncomine TCR Beta short-read assay. TCRdb re-analysed the PCR reads in MiXCR, keeping a single row per CDR3 protein. This table has some 16,000 distinct CDR3 sequences, 30% to 35% appearing once. The receptor's source is a human donor with COVID-19. The sequencing input was cultured CD4+ T cells from blood. V and J are TRBV20-1 and TRBJ2-5; possibly TRBD2 for D (7 bases). The CDR3 bases are TGCAGTGCTAGGATTAGCGCGGGGGCGGAAGAGACCCAGTACTTC. Protein: CSARISAGAEETQYF.